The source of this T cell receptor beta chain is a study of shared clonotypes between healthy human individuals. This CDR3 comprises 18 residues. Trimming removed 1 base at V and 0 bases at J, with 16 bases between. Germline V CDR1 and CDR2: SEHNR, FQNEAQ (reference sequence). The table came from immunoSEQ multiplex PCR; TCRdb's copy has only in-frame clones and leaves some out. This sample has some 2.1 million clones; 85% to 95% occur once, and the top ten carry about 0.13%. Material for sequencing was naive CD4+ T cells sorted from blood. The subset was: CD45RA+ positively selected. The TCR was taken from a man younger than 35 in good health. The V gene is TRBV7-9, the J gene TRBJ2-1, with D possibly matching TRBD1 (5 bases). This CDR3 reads CASSLVYDSQSSYNEQFF. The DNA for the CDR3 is TGTGCCAGCAGCTTAGTTTATGACAGTCAGAGCTCCTACAATGAGCAGTTCTTC.